This note documents a single TCR beta chain sequence. Cohorts were determined from participant-reported clinical history. The recovered donors of Cohort 3 showed two negative PCRs, clearance, or symptom resolution. The V end lost 7 bases, the J end lost 2 bases, and 15 bases lay between the germline ends. Per germline, CDR1 MDHEN and CDR2 SYDVKM. This CDR3 region has 15 residues. The data stem from a study of blood T cell repertoires in COVID-19. Sequenced by immunoSEQ multiplex PCR; TCRdb stores in-frame clones only, minus some. The data contain 150,000 or so clones, almost 80% of them singletons. This TCR was recovered from a woman between 45 and 65 years old who had recovered from COVID-19. The rearrangement joins TRBV28 to TRBJ2-1; D is uncertain. The sequencing input was PBMCs or T cells enriched from blood (not recorded which). CDR3 in amino acids: CASTHPGLTYNEQFF. In DNA form, the CDR3 reads TGTGCCAGCACCCACCCTGGGCTCACCTACAATGAGCAGTTCTTC.